This TCR beta chain came from a study of T cell responses to AZD1222 COVID-19 vaccine. Findings of the study overall: Most donors were white British and more were female, and clonal diversity was possibly underestimated. Recipients of two AZD1222 doses showed rising Spike-specific TCR breadth and depth. Spike regions recognized by vaccine-associated CD4 TCRs spanned the protein, led by 160-218 and 743-854. Reports say nearly half of spike-specific TCRs go after unmutated variant regions.

Data came from immunoSEQ multiplex PCR; TCRdb stores just in-frame clones and leaves some out. The sample contains 75,000 to 95,000 clones, 90% of which appear only once. Worth noting for this clone: Its cognate antigen is unknown.

Trimming shortened V by 7 bases and J by 10 bases, and 19 bases separated the two germline ends. The germline gives CDR1 LNHDA, CDR2 SQIVND (reference sequence). This CDR3 is built from 13 residues. The rearrangement joins TRBV19 to TRBJ1-1; D might be TRBD1 (5 bases). This TCR was recovered from an adult in good health. The sample in question was peripheral blood, obtained on day 0 of AZD1222 vaccination. In nucleotides, the CDR3 is TGTGCCAGTACCCCCACCCCGGGACCCGGAGCTTTCTTT. As protein: CASTPTPGPGAFF.